This entry describes one T cell receptor (beta chain). Which antigen it targets is not known. Base qualities were left out, and no much larger clone turns up one base away. This record belongs to a study of T cell clonotyping in hematopoietic cell transplantation (dated by TCRdb to the early 2020s). For the wider study: A total of under 150 blood samples were gathered in the study from around 40 consecutive transplant recipients along with their related donors. Recruitment of patients ran from 2015 to early 2017, and follow-up continued until late 2020 or until death. The paper's findings and limits, for the study overall: Only a small fraction of recipient repertoires overlapped donor repertoires, with over 95% appearing de novo at the given depth. The sample size was limited, and CD4 and CD8 repertoire contributions could not be separated because cells were not sorted. After transplant, TCR diversity in recipients dropped, and pathologically expanded clonotypes climbed progressively between day 30 and day 180. Donor and pretransplant recipient Inverse Simpson Index values predicted broader posttransplant TCR repertoire diversity.

For TCR beta sequencing, blood samples came from the related transplant donors. Nuclei Lysis Solution was used to extract genomic DNA from fresh or cryopreserved unfractionated peripheral blood mononuclear cells. TCR beta CDR3 regions were amplified from genomic DNA with the immunoSEQ assay, a bias-controlled multiplex PCR using V- and J-specific primers. A proprietary barcode and Illumina adapter sequences were added to the CDR3 amplicons in a second PCR step. CDR3 libraries were sequenced on an Illumina MiSeq instrument. The source study handled its data this way. Export and quality control were performed with immunoSEQ Analyzer 3.0, and downstream analyses were performed with R Bioconductor and Immunarch. Only productive rearrangements in the normalized downsampled data set were used to calculate repertoire metrics. In the normalized cohort, a clonotype counted as pathologically expanded if the clonotype was larger than 5 templates. The Inverse Simpson Index was used to measure repertoire diversity. To capture all clonotypes, CMV-specificity analyses were performed on the non-normalized data set. TCRdb re-hosts the immuneACCESS table, in-frame sequences only. Its copies lack some clones; in the studies checked, an unresolved V gene accounts for under half of them, and the cause for the rest is not known. V, J and clone size are taken as reported in that table, and D and trimming were inferred from the DNA itself. Counted in this sample were roughly 37,000 clones; about 87% of them appeared once. The top ten hold roughly 2% of the sample.

The germline V gene sets CDR1 to MGHRA and CDR2 to YSYEKL. Inclusive of the bounding cysteine and phenylalanine, the CDR3 is 14 residues long. Only CDR3 DNA is held: 42 bases, read in frame from base 1. The germline ends are 14 bases apart after V is trimmed by 1 base and J by 10 bases. This receptor was obtained from a woman in her 40s in good health. Some clones in this sample may be carry-over from other donors' samples. In this chain, TRBV4-1 is recombined with TRBJ2-1; no D gene is confidently identified. Sequencing used peripheral blood mononuclear cells. The nucleotides are TGCGCCAGCAGCCAAGTTTGGACGGGTGCAGAGCAGTTCTTC. Its amino acids are CASSQVWTGAEQFF.